The entry below describes one T cell receptor beta chain. Its antigen is not identified. This sample is drawn from a study of glioma-infiltrating T cells after dendritic cell vaccination. Study in general: Samples are from glioblastoma patients in Phase I and II dendritic cell vaccine trials.

The data were produced by immunoSEQ multiplex PCR, yet TCRdb's version contains in-frame clones alone and is incomplete. The sample carries about 82,000 clones, approximately 90% recorded once. Study-wide points: Longer survival after dendritic cell vaccination followed higher pretreatment TIL content. Few patients contributed both blood and tumor specimens.

In germline, CDR1 is MNHNS, CDR2 SASEGT. The CDR3 is 14 residues long. V lost 6 bases, J lost 2 bases, and 12 bases lay in between. J is TRBJ2-3 and V is TRBV6-1, with a weak D call TRBD1 (6 bases). Material: blood, obtained before dendritic cell vaccination. This TCR came from a human donor with glioblastoma. The CDR3, as DNA: TGTGCCAGCAGGTGGGACACCTACACAGATACGCAGTATTTT. Its protein product is CASRWDTYTDTQYF.